These 10 T cell receptor beta chains were sequenced from one sample in a study of stem cell transplantation in POMP-related autoinflammatory disease. The data were produced by immunoSEQ multiplex PCR, yet TCRdb's version contains in-frame clones alone and is incomplete. This sample has about 1,100 clones, with 72% found just once. The specimen was CD8+ T cells from PBMCs. These receptor sequences come from a human donor in good health.

The chain carries TRBV4-2 and TRBJ2-7; TRBD1 aligns across 7 bases. The germline CDR1 and CDR2 sequences are LGHNA and YNFKEQ. The CDR3 contains 15 residues. V was clipped by 0 bases and J by 3 bases; unmatched bases: 5. In nucleotides, the CDR3 is TGTGCCAGCAGCCAAGAATACGGACAGGTCTACGAGCAGTACTTC. It yields the protein CASSQEYGQVYEQYF.

This clone is large (0.1 to 1%) by share. The rearrangement uses TRBV7-2 and TRBJ1-2; D possibly corresponds to TRBD1 (5 bases). Germline V gene data show CDR1 as SGHTA and CDR2 as FQGNSA. The CDR3 extends over 14 amino acids. V was cut by 4 bases and J by 6 bases, with 15 bases left in between. As DNA, the CDR3 is TGTGCCAGCAGCTCGGGCGGGGACCAGGATGGCTACACCTTC. It codes for CASSSGGDQDGYTF.

The chain carries TRBV7-2 and TRBJ2-7; 7 nucleotides line up with TRBD2. With 1 base clipped from V and 0 bases from J, the junction kept 3 bases outside the gene matches. From germline, CDR1 is SGHTA and CDR2 FQGNSA. The CDR3 runs to 15 residues. The chain's CDR3 is CASSLDGGGSYEQYF. The CDR3 coding sequence is TGTGCCAGCAGCTTAGACGGCGGGGGCTCCTACGAGCAGTACTTC.

V usage is TRBV4-3 and J usage is TRBJ2-2; a weak D match, TRBD2 (6 bases). CDR3 length: 17 residues. The V and J ends lost 1 base and 0 bases respectively, with 12 bases between them. Germline lookup yields CDR1 LGHNA and CDR2 YSLEER. The CDR3: CASSQGMTGANTGELFF. In DNA, the CDR3 is TGCGCCAGCAGCCAAGGGATGACGGGGGCGAACACCGGGGAGCTGTTTTTT.

The chain joins TRBV19 to TRBJ2-1; 9 bases align to TRBD2. Trimming cost V 5 bases and J 4 bases; bases outside gene matches: 12. Germline V gives CDR1 LNHDA, CDR2 SQIVND (reference sequence). This CDR3 has 17 residues. The CDR3 nucleotides read TGTGCCAGTAGTTCAGACCTGGCTAGCGGGGCTTACAATGAGCAGTTCTTC. Its protein product is CASSSDLASGAYNEQFF. Full variable domain (missing parts from reference TRBV19 and TRBJ2-1): DGGITQSPKYLFRKEGQNVTLSCEQNLNHDAMYWYRQDPGQGLRLIYYSQIVNDFQKGDIAEGYSVSREKKESFPLTVTSAQKNPTAFYLCASSSDLASGAYNEQFFGPGTRLTVL.

This chain uses TRBV11-2 with TRBJ1-5; tentatively, D is TRBD1 (6 bases). The CDR3 is made up of 17 amino acids. V lost 1 base and J 5 bases, leaving 18 bases between the germline ends. Per germline, CDR1 SGHAT and CDR2 FQNNGV. This CDR3 is CASSLGKGGDAYQPQHF. The CDR3 DNA sequence: TGTGCCAGCAGCTTAGGGAAGGGGGGGGACGCCTATCAGCCCCAGCATTTT.

The chain employs TRBV9 and TRBJ2-1, with 9 bases fitting TRBD1. The length of the CDR3 is 15 residues. Germline V lookup: CDR1 SGDLS, CDR2 YYNGEE. The V and J ends lost 4 bases and 4 bases, in that order; junction bases with no gene match: 6. The CDR3 DNA follows: TGTGCCAGCAGCTCTTCCGGGACAGGGTACAATGAGCAGTTCTTC. Its translation: CASSSSGTGYNEQFF.

By its share, this clone is medium-sized (0.01 to 0.1%). The V call is TRBV5-6, the J call TRBJ2-1, with D tentatively TRBD2 (7 bases). This CDR3 has 17 residues. CDR1 is SGHDT, CDR2 YYEEEE, per germline. Trimming shortened V by 0 bases and J by 3 bases, and 16 bases separated the two germline ends. CDR3 protein: CASSLALGRGHYNEQFF. As DNA, the CDR3 is TGTGCCAGCAGCTTGGCCCTGGGGCGGGGGCACTACAATGAGCAGTTCTTC. Full variable domain (rest looked up from reference TRBV5-6 and TRBJ2-1): DAGVTQSPTHLIKTRGQQVTLRCSPKSGHDTVSWYQQALGQGPQFIFQYYEEEERQRGNFPDRFSGHQFPNYSSELNVNALLLGDSALYLCASSLALGRGHYNEQFFGPGTRLTVL.

The chain joins TRBV30 to TRBJ1-1, with 12 bases that match TRBD1. Trimming removed 2 bases from V and 7 bases from J; junction bases left unmatched: 5. This CDR3 contains 14 residues. In germline, CDR1 is GTSNPN, CDR2 SVGIG (reference sequence). The CDR3: CAWSKGQGAVEAFF. DNA for the CDR3: TGTGCCTGGAGTAAGGGACAGGGGGCTGTTGAAGCTTTCTTT.

This clone has more than one count but fewer than ten. This chain connects TRBV15 to TRBJ2-1; TRBD2 matches 9 bases. J was trimmed by 7 bases and V by 1 base; bases with no gene match: 8. This CDR3 is built from 16 residues. Germline V gene data show CDR1 as LNHNV and CDR2 as YYDKDF (reference sequence). DNA of the CDR3: TGTGCCACCAGCAGAGGTAGCGGGAGCTTTCGTAATGAGCAGTTCTTC. It translates to CATSRGSGSFRNEQFF.